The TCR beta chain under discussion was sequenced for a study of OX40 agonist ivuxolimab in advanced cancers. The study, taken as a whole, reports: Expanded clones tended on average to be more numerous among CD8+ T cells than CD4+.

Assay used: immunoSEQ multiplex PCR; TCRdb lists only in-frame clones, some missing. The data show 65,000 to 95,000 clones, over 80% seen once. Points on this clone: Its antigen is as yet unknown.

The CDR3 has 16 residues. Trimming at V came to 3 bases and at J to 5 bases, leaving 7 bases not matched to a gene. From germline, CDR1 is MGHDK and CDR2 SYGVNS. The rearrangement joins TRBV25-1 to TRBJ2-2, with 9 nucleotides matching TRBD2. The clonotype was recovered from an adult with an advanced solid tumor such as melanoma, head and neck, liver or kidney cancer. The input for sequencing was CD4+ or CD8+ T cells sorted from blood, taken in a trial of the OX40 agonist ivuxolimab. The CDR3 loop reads CASSEISGRGTGELFF. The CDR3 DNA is TGTGCCAGCAGTGAGATTAGCGGGAGAGGGACCGGGGAGCTGTTTTTT.